This T cell receptor beta chain stems from a study of Tregs in tolerant kidney transplant recipients. Study results and limitations: No direct test of biological reproducibility was done here. Few patients were studied, so findings need validation in larger groups.

Concerning this clone itself: Its antigen is unknown.

V dropped 3 bases and J dropped 3 bases, with 12 bases sitting between them. Germline V gene sequence: CDR1 LNHDA, CDR2 SQIVND (reference sequence). The CDR3 totals 16 residues. Clones were sequenced by immunoSEQ multiplex PCR, and TCRdb holds only the in-frame ones, with some missing. The sample records approximately 260,000 clones, about 80% being singletons. CD4+CD25+CD127- Tregs, CD4+CD25- non-Tregs, CD4 and CD8 cells were sorted. The sample taken for sequencing was CD4+ T cells from blood. V is TRBV19 and J is TRBJ2-6, with a weak D call TRBD2 (6 bases). The clonotype was recovered from a human donor in good health. The DNA for the CDR3 is TGTGCCAGTAGTATCCGAGGAGGGTTTGGGGCCAACGTCCTGACTTTC. Its protein product is CASSIRGGFGANVLTF.